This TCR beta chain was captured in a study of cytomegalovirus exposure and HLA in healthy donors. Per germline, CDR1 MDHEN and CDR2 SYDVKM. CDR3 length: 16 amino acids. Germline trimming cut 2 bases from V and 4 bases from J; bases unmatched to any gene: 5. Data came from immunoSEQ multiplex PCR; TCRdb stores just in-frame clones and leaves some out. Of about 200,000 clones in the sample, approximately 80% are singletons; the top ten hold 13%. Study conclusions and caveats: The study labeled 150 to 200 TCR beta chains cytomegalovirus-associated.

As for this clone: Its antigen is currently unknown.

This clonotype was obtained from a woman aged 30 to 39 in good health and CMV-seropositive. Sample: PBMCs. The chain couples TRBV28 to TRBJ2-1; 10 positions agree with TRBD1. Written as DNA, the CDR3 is TGTGCCAGCAGTTTAACGGGACAGGGGTCTTACAATGAGCAGTTCTTC. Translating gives CASSLTGQGSYNEQFF.